This T cell receptor (beta chain) appears in the sequencing data of a study of shared clonotypes between healthy human individuals. Study details: Sampling drew on donors who were two women and a few men aged 18 to 49.

All participating donors were Caucasian adults from Nashville, Tennessee. Between the trimmed V and J ends, which lost 2 bases and 3 bases, there was a span of 9 bases. Per the germline V gene, CDR1 is SGHAT and CDR2 is FQNNGV. The CDR3 spans 14 residues. TCRdb keeps only in-frame clones here, not all; method: immunoSEQ multiplex PCR. The sample holds approximately 2.1 million clones, approximately 95% seen once. The sequence derives from a man aged 18 to 30 in good health. Some clones in this sample may be carry-over from other donors' samples. V usage is TRBV11-2 and J usage is TRBJ2-3; no firm D call. Specimen: naive CD4+ T cells from PBMCs. Subset meaning: CD45RA+ positively selected. As DNA, the CDR3 is TGTGCCAGCAGCTTATGGAGTGAAACAGATACGCAGTATTTT. The encoded protein is CASSLWSETDTQYF.